This TCR beta chain was profiled in a study of cytomegalovirus exposure and HLA in healthy donors. Study in general: A prior study identified 120 million or so unique TCR beta sequences from about 179 million T cells. Notes on the study in general: Listed as cytomegalovirus-associated were over 150 TCR beta chains. The authors later found TCR association rates varying by HLA locus, with DRB1 most and HLA-C fewest. It emerged from a later analysis that several of the most significant clusters appeared to be linked to common viral pathogens.

With regard to this clone: The antigen is undetermined.

Primers for the PCR totalled 60 Vbeta and 13 Jbeta. TCRdb's table, derived via immunoSEQ multiplex PCR, lists solely in-frame clones and lacks some. The table includes some 150,000 clones, roughly 80% detected once. Germline V gene sequence: CDR1 SEHNR, CDR2 FQNEAQ (reference sequence). Trimming removed 1 base at V and 5 bases at J, with 15 bases between. The CDR3 has 16 amino acids. The chain carries TRBV7-9 and TRBJ1-5, with TRBD1 as a possible D gene (5 bases). This TCR was recovered from a middle-aged woman in good health and CMV-seropositive. The sample comprised PBMCs. CDR3 in DNA: TGTGCCAGCAGCTTAGGACAGCCAGTAGTGGATCAGCCCCAGCATTTT. Its translation is CASSLGQPVVDQPQHF.